The next 9 T cell receptor beta chains were all read from a single sample in a study of blood T cell repertoires in COVID-19. This table comes from immunoSEQ multiplex PCR, and its TCRdb copy is limited to in-frame clones, with some not included. The table lists 130,000 or so clones, about 84% of them singletons. Material for sequencing was peripheral blood. These receptors all come from a woman aged 60-70 years with acute or convalescent COVID-19.

The V and J genes are TRBV6-1 and TRBJ1-5; TRBD1 might be the D (6 bases). There are 13 residues in the CDR3. Germline CDR1 MNHNS, CDR2 SASEGT. V lost 3 bases and J lost 7, with 10 bases in between. The CDR3 region is CASSEGGAQPQHF. As DNA, the CDR3 is TGTGCCAGCAGTGAGGGGGGGGCCCAGCCCCAGCATTTT.

This clone was counted once. The rearrangement uses TRBV27 and TRBJ1-2; 8 bases line up with TRBD1. J was trimmed by 1 base and V by 6 bases; bases with no gene match: 10. Germline V lookup: CDR1 MNHEY, CDR2 SMNVEV (reference sequence). The CDR3 sequence is 16 residues long. The CDR3 protein is CASRDGPGQDNYGYTF. DNA of the CDR3: TGTGCCAGCAGGGACGGACCGGGACAGGATAACTATGGCTACACCTTC.

The chain joins TRBV7-9 to TRBJ1-3; D is unresolved. The germline V and J ends were trimmed by 2 bases and 1 base, with 6 bases remaining between them. Germline assignment: CDR1 SEHNR and CDR2 FQNEAQ (reference sequence). The CDR3 totals 14 residues. The CDR3 coding sequence is TGTGCCAGCAGCTTAATGGAGTCTGGAAACACCATATATTTT. This sequence encodes CASSLMESGNTIYF.

The chain couples TRBV30 to TRBJ2-7; 10 nucleotides align to TRBD2. The germline gives CDR1 GTSNPN, CDR2 SVGIG (reference sequence). V lost 5 bases, J lost 0 bases, and 4 bases stayed unmatched. The CDR3 length is 14 residues. The CDR3 coding sequence is TGTGCCTGGCCGGGACTAGCGCACTCCTACGAGCAGTACGTC. This translates into CAWPGLAHSYEQYV.

Only one count was recorded for this clone. The V and J genes are TRBV6-1 and TRBJ1-2; a weak D match, TRBD1 (5 bases). V was trimmed by 0 bases and J by 1 base, leaving 12 bases between them. Germline lookup yields CDR1 MNHNS and CDR2 SASEGT. There are 16 residues in the CDR3. CDR3 region: CASSEALVQGNYGYTF. For the CDR3, the DNA is TGTGCCAGCAGTGAAGCCCTTGTGCAGGGTAACTATGGCTACACCTTC.

This clone was detected a few times. The rearrangement joins TRBV18 to TRBJ1-4; tentative D call: TRBD1 (5 bases). The germline CDR1 and CDR2 sequences are KGHSH and LQKENI. Trimming took 3 bases from V and 6 from J, leaving 11 bases between them. The CDR3 covers 14 residues. CDR3 coding DNA: TGTGCCAGCTCACCGAGACAGCGCGATGAAAAACTGTTTTTT. It specifies CASSPRQRDEKLFF. Full variable domain (rest looked up from reference TRBV18 and TRBJ1-4): NAGVMQNPRHLVRRRGQEARLRCSPMKGHSHVYWYRQLPEEGLKFMVYLQKENIIDESGMPKERFSAEFPKEGPSILRIQQVVRGDSAAYFCASSPRQRDEKLFFGSGTQLSVL.

This sequence joins TRBV5-1 and TRBJ2-5, with D possibly being TRBD1 (6 bases). Trimming pared 1 base from V and 4 bases from J, leaving 17 bases between. This CDR3 region has 16 residues. Germline CDR1 and CDR2: SGHRS and YFSETQ. The CDR3 region has the DNA TGCGCCAGCAGCTTGAGATTAGGACAGTCTGGAGAGACCCAGTACTTC. The encoded protein is CASSLRLGQSGETQYF.

The chain has TRBV10-3 and TRBJ2-1, with 7 bases matching TRBD1. The trim removed 3 bases at V and 2 bases at J, leaving 13 bases unmatched. The CDR3 spans 18 residues. The V gene's germline CDR1 is ENHRY and CDR2 SYGVKD. CDR3 DNA: TGTGCCATCAGTGACATCGACAGGGCCCCAGCGACCTACAATGAGCAGTTCTTC. Its translation is CAISDIDRAPATYNEQFF.

This clone has just one count. The chain has TRBV18 and TRBJ2-1, with 12 bases that match TRBD2. V lost 6 bases to trimming and J lost 9 bases; unmatched junction nucleotides: 9. The CDR3 has 15 residues. Per germline, CDR1 KGHSH and CDR2 LQKENI. The CDR3 region is CASSPGLAGLGEQFF. The CDR3 DNA follows: TGTGCCAGCTCGCCGGGACTAGCGGGTTTGGGTGAGCAGTTCTTC.